This T cell receptor beta chain was obtained from a study of shared clonotypes between healthy human individuals. Comment on this clone: Its target is not known.

Germline CDR1 is MGHRA and CDR2 is YSYEKL. V was trimmed by 4 bases and J by 7 bases, leaving 23 bases between them. The length of the CDR3 is 16 residues. TCRdb's copy holds only in-frame clones and misses some; the assay was immunoSEQ multiplex PCR. The sample holds approximately 700,000 clones, approximately 73% seen once. General observations from the study: With a few donors compared, approximately 5% of naive CD4 clonotypes were shared.

V is TRBV4-1 and J is TRBJ2-7, with D possibly matching TRBD2 (6 bases). The sequenced sample consisted of memory CD4+ T cells sorted from blood. Subset described: CD45RA-negative fraction. The source is a woman under 40 in good health. This CDR3 is CASSPPRTRGNPEQYF. The CDR3 DNA reads as TGCGCCAGCAGCCCCCCCCGGACCCGGGGGAATCCGGAGCAGTACTTC.